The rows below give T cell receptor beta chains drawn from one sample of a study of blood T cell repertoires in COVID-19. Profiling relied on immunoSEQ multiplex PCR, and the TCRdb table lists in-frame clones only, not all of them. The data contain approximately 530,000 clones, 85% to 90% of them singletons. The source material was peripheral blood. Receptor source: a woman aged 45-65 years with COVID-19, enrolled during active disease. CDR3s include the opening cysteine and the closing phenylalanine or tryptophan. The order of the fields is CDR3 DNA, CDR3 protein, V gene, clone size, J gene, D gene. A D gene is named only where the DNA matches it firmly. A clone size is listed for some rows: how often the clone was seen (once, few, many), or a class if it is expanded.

TGTGCCAGCAGCTTAGGAGTGACCCCGGGTAGAAGCACAGATACGCAGTATTTT | CASSLGVTPGRSTDTQYF | TRBV7-7 | . | TRBJ2-3 | .
TGTGCCAGCAGTTCCGACAGTTACAATGAGCAGTTCTTC | CASSSDSYNEQFF | TRBV6-5 | . | TRBJ2-1 | .
TGTGCCAGCCGGGGGACCCCCGCCTCTGGAAACACCATATATTTT | CASRGTPASGNTIYF | TRBV28 | . | TRBJ1-3 | .
TGTGCCAGCTCAGTAGCTACACAGGACAACACTGAAGCTTTCTTT | CASSVATQDNTEAFF | TRBV18 | . | TRBJ1-1 | .
TGTGCCAGCAGTTTATCAGGCGGGGCACCCCTCCACTTT | CASSLSGGAPLHF | TRBV27 | few | TRBJ1-6 | .
TGTGCCAGCAGCTTCCGGACAGGCTTTGGAGAGCAGTACTTC | CASSFRTGFGEQYF | TRBV11-2 | . | TRBJ2-7 | TRBD1
TGTGCCAGCAGTGGTAACAGGGGGCGAATCTCGAACACTGAAGCTTTCTTT | CASSGNRGRISNTEAFF | TRBV2 | . | TRBJ1-1 | TRBD1
TGTGCCAGCAGCGACAGGGGGCTAGGAGATACGCAGTATTTT | CASSDRGLGDTQYF | TRBV27 | few | TRBJ2-3 | TRBD1
TGTGCCTGGAGTGTACCAAAGGGGTTCAGGAACACTGAAGCTTTCTTT | CAWSVPKGFRNTEAFF | TRBV30 | . | TRBJ1-1 | .
TGTGCCAGCAGTGAAGGGCAGGGAAGGGTAAGCAATCAGCCCCAGCATTTT | CASSEGQGRVSNQPQHF | TRBV2 | . | TRBJ1-5 | .
TGTGCCAGCAGTTTATCCGCGGGACGTCTTCTTGAGCAGTTCTTC | CASSLSAGRLLEQFF | TRBV27 | . | TRBJ2-1 | .
TGTGCCAGCAGCCAGACAGGGGGAGGCTATGGCTACACCTTC | CASSQTGGGYGYTF | TRBV28 | . | TRBJ1-2 | TRBD1
TGTGCCGGGAGAGACACCGGGGAGCTGTTTTTT | CAGRDTGELFF | TRBV6-5 | . | TRBJ2-2 | .
TGTGCCTGGAGTTCTCTCTGGACTAGCCAGGACAATGAGCAGTTCTTC | CAWSSLWTSQDNEQFF | TRBV30 | . | TRBJ2-1 | TRBD2
TGTGCCAGCAGTGAATTGCAGGGAAGCACAGATACGCAGTATTTT | CASSELQGSTDTQYF | TRBV6-1 | . | TRBJ2-3 | .
TGTGCCTGGAGTACCGGTGGGCTCGAGACCCAGTACTTC | CAWSTGGLETQYF | TRBV30 | few | TRBJ2-5 | .
TGTGCCAGCAGCCCGAGGACAGGGAAATCACCCCTCCACTTT | CASSPRTGKSPLHF | TRBV3-1/TRBV3-2 | . | TRBJ1-6 | TRBD1
TGTGCCAGCAGCTTCACCCGGTTCAATTCACCCCTCCACTTT | CASSFTRFNSPLHF | TRBV7-3 | . | TRBJ1-6 | .
TGTGCCAGCAGTTTCGGGACAGTCTATTCACCCCTCCACTTT | CASSFGTVYSPLHF | TRBV27 | . | TRBJ1-6 | TRBD1
TGTGCCACCGCTTCAGGACAGGTTAAAACTGAAGCTTTCTTT | CATASGQVKTEAFF | TRBV24-1 | . | TRBJ1-1 | TRBD1
TGTGCCAGCAGCTCTAGTAGGGGATCCACTGAAGCTTTCTTT | CASSSSRGSTEAFF | TRBV5-6 | . | TRBJ1-1 | .
TGTGCCTGGGGGCAGGGTGTTAATTCACCCCTCCACTTT | CAWGQGVNSPLHF | TRBV2 | . | TRBJ1-6 | .
TGCGCCAGCAGCTTAGGGGCAAATCAGCCCCAGCATTTT | CASSLGANQPQHF | TRBV5-1 | . | TRBJ1-5 | .
TGTGCCACCAGTGGGTTAGGCACAGATACGCAGTATTTT | CATSGLGTDTQYF | TRBV24-1 | . | TRBJ2-3 | .
TGTGCCAGCAGGCCAGGGCTTGGGGCCAACGTCCTGACTTTC | CASRPGLGANVLTF | TRBV5-4 | . | TRBJ2-6 | .
TGTGCCTGGAGTCCCTCAGGACAGGGGAGGAATGAGCAGTTCTTC | CAWSPSGQGRNEQFF | TRBV30 | . | TRBJ2-1 | TRBD1
TGCGCCAGCAGCCACCACTCGGGAGGCAATCAGCCCCAGCATTTT | CASSHHSGGNQPQHF | TRBV4-1 | . | TRBJ1-5 | .
TGTGCCAGCAGCTTCGCCGGGGAGCTGTTTTTT | CASSFAGELFF | TRBV11-3 | . | TRBJ2-2 | .
TGTGCCAGCAGCCGCCGGGGACAGGGAGAAAAACTGTTTTTT | CASSRRGQGEKLFF | TRBV3-1/TRBV3-2 | . | TRBJ1-4 | TRBD1
TGTGCCAGCAGTTACTCTCAGGGGGGAACCGTAACGCAGTATTTT | CASSYSQGGTVTQYF | TRBV6-5 | . | TRBJ2-3 | .
TGTGCCAGCTCAGCCCCTACGCGGCCCAACACTGAAGCTTTCTTT | CASSAPTRPNTEAFF | TRBV18 | . | TRBJ1-1 | .
TGTGCCAGCAGCCCCCAAACAGGGGATGGGTACGAGCAGTACTTC | CASSPQTGDGYEQYF | TRBV7-6 | once | TRBJ2-7 | TRBD1
TGTGCCAGCAGTGATCTAGCGGGGGGCCTTCAAGAGACCCAGTACTTC | CASSDLAGGLQETQYF | TRBV2 | . | TRBJ2-5 | TRBD2
TGTGCCAGCAGAGTAACTAACGCAGATACGCAGTATTTT | CASRVTNADTQYF | TRBV6-5 | . | TRBJ2-3 | .
TGTGCCAGCAGCTTACGCCTAGCGGGGGTTGAGCAGTTCTTC | CASSLRLAGVEQFF | TRBV7-9 | . | TRBJ2-1 | TRBD2
TGTGCCAGCAGTTCCGACGGGGACATCCAGCCCCAGCATTTT | CASSSDGDIQPQHF | TRBV2 | . | TRBJ1-5 | .
TGTGCCAGCAGTGAACTCAGTATCCTCTATGGCTACACCTTC | CASSELSILYGYTF | TRBV2 | . | TRBJ1-2 | .
TGTGCCACCAGCAGAGATCTGGGCCAACGCCATCAGCCCCAGCATTTT | CATSRDLGQRHQPQHF | TRBV15 | . | TRBJ1-5 | .
TGTGCCAGCAGCCCCCATCCGGGACAGGGGGCCGGAGAGCAGTACTTC | CASSPHPGQGAGEQYF | TRBV7-9 | . | TRBJ2-7 | TRBD1
TGTGCCAGCAGCCCGGGACTAGCGGTCTACGAGCAGTACTTC | CASSPGLAVYEQYF | TRBV7-2 | . | TRBJ2-7 | TRBD2
TGCGCCAGCAGCTTGGGACTAGCGGGGGCCGACTACAATGAGCAGTTCTTC | CASSLGLAGADYNEQFF | TRBV5-1 | . | TRBJ2-1 | TRBD2
TGTGCTAGTGGTTTGGTACGACTAGCGGGGGGAAGCTCCTACAATGAGCAGTTCTTC | CASGLVRLAGGSSYNEQFF | TRBV12-5 | once | TRBJ2-1 | TRBD2
TGCGCCAGCAGTGGAGAAGGGGGATACAATGAGCAGTTCTTC | CASSGEGGYNEQFF | TRBV10-2 | once | TRBJ2-1 | .
TGTGCCAGCAGCTCTACAGGGGACGGGGGTGGCTACACCTTC | CASSSTGDGGGYTF | TRBV9 | . | TRBJ1-2 | TRBD1
TGTGCCAGCAGCTTAGAGGCCGGCTGGGCTCTTGAAAAACTGTTTTTT | CASSLEAGWALEKLFF | TRBV7-2 | . | TRBJ1-4 | .
TGTGCCAGTAGTCAGGGTACAGATACGCAGTATTTT | CASSQGTDTQYF | TRBV19 | . | TRBJ2-3 | .
TGTGCCAGCAGCCGTGGGCAGGGCGACACCTTC | CASSRGQGDTF | TRBV6-2/TRBV6-3 | . | TRBJ1-2 | .
TGTGCCAGCAGCCCTTCCCGGATTGGGGGGACTGAAGCTTTCTTT | CASSPSRIGGTEAFF | TRBV7-6 | once | TRBJ1-1 | .
TGTGCCAGCAGCTTATTAGGCGGGGGTGGCTACACCTTC | CASSLLGGGGYTF | TRBV7-2 | . | TRBJ1-2 | .
TGTGCCAGCAGGGATAGCGTGGGAGAGACCCAGTACTTC | CASRDSVGETQYF | TRBV5-4 | . | TRBJ2-5 | .
TGTGCCAGCAGCGAGGGACACGCCAACTATGGCTACACCTTC | CASSEGHANYGYTF | TRBV2 | . | TRBJ1-2 | .
TGTGCCAGCAGCTTGCCACTCTCCACAGATACGCAGTATTTT | CASSLPLSTDTQYF | TRBV5-8 | . | TRBJ2-3 | .
TGTGCCAGCAGCTTAGGACTAGCGAACGAGCAGTACTTC | CASSLGLANEQYF | TRBV11-1 | . | TRBJ2-7 | TRBD2
TGTGCCAGCAGCCAAGGGGGCAACTCCTACAATGAGCAGTTCTTC | CASSQGGNSYNEQFF | TRBV3-1/TRBV3-2 | . | TRBJ2-1 | .
TGTGCCAGCAGTTTAGAGTTGACAGGACGGAGGTTTTTT | CASSLELTGRRFF | TRBV6-6 | . | TRBJ1-4 | .
TGTGCCAGCAGCCCGGACACGGGTATCTACAATGAGCAGTTCTTC | CASSPDTGIYNEQFF | TRBV2 | . | TRBJ2-1 | .
TGTGCCAGCAGCTCGACTAGCGGGGGAAACATTCAGTACTTC | CASSSTSGGNIQYF | TRBV7-2 | . | TRBJ2-4 | TRBD2
TGTGCCAGCAGTTCCCCGGGACAGGGAACCCAGCCCCAGCATTTT | CASSSPGQGTQPQHF | TRBV28 | once | TRBJ1-5 | TRBD1
TGTGCCGCCCGGGATGGCTACACCTTC | CAARDGYTF | TRBV2 | . | TRBJ1-2 | .